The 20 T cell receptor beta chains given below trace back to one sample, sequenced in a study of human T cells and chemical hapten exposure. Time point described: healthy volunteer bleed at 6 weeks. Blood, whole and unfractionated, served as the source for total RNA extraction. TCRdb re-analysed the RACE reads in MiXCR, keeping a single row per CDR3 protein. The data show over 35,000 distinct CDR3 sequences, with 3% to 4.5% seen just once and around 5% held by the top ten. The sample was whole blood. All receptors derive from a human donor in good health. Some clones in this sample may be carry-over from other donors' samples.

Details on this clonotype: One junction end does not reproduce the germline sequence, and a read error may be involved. The CDR3: CASSSRDRGPMTF. Here the CDR3 DNA reads TGTGCCAGCAGTTCCCGGGACAGGGGCCCGATGACCTTC. The V call is TRBV27, the J call TRBJ2-7; 10 bases match TRBD1. CDR1 is MNHEY and CDR2 is SMNVEV in the germline V gene (reference sequence). The CDR3 totals 13 residues.

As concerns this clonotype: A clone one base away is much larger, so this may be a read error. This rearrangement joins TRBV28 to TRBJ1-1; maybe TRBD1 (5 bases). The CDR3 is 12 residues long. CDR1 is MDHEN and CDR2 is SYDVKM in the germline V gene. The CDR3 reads CAGSLGGVEAFF. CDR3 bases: TGTGCCGGCAGTCTTGGGGGGGTTGAAGCTTTCTTT.

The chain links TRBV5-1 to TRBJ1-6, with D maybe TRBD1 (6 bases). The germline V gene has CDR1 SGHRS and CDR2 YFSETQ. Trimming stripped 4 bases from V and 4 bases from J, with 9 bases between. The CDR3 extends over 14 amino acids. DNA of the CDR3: TGCGCCAGCAGCGTTGGACAGTATAATTCACCCCTCCACTTT. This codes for CASSVGQYNSPLHF. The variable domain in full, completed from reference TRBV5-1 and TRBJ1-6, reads KAGVTQTPRYLIKTRGQQVTLSCSPISGHRSVSWYQQTPGQGLQFLFEYFSETQRNKGNFPGRFSGRQFSNSRSEMNVSTLELGDSALYLCASSVGQYNSPLHFGNGTRLTVT.

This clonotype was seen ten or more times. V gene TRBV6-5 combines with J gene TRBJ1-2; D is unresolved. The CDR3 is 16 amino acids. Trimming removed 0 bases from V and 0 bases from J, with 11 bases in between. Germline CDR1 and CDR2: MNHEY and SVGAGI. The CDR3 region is CASSYSWNGANYGYTF. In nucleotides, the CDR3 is TGTGCCAGCAGTTACTCGTGGAACGGGGCTAACTATGGCTACACCTTC.

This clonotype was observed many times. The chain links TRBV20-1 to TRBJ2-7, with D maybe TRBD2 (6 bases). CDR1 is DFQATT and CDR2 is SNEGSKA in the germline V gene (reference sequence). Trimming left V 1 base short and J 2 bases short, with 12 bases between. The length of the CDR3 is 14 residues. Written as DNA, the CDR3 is TGCAGTGCTAGAGGCGACGGGAGAACCTACGAGCAGTACTTC. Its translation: CSARGDGRTYEQYF.

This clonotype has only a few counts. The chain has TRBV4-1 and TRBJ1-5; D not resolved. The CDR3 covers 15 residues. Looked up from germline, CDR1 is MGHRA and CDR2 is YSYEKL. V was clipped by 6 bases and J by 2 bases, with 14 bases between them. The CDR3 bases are TGCGCCAGCAGTATGGAGGGATCGGGCAATCAGCCCCAGCATTTT. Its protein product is CASSMEGSGNQPQHF.

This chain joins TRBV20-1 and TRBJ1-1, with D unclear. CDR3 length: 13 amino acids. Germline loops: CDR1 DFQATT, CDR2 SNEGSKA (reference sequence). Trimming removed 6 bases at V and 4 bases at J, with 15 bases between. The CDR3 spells CSAQRRVGTEAFF. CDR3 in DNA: TGCAGTGCGCAGAGGAGGGTTGGCACTGAAGCTTTCTTT.

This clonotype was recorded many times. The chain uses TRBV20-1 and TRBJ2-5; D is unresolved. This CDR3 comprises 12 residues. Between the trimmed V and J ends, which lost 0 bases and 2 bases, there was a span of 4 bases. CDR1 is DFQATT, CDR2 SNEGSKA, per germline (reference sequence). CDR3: CSAREGQETQYF. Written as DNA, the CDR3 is TGCAGTGCTAGAGAGGGACAAGAGACCCAGTACTTC.

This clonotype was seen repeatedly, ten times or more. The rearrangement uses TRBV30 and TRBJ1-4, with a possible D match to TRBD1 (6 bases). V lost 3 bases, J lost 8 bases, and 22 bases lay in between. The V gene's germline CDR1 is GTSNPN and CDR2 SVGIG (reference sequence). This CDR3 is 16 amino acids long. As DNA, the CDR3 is TGTGCCTGGAGACCTCTACGGGGGCAGGGAAGGGAAAAACTGTTTTTT. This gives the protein CAWRPLRGQGREKLFF.

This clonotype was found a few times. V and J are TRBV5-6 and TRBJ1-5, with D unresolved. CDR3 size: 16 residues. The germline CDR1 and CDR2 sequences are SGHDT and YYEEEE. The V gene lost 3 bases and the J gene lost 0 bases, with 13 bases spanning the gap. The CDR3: CASSSTTDYSNQPQHF. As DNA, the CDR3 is TGTGCCAGCAGCTCCACGACTGATTATAGCAATCAGCCCCAGCATTTT.

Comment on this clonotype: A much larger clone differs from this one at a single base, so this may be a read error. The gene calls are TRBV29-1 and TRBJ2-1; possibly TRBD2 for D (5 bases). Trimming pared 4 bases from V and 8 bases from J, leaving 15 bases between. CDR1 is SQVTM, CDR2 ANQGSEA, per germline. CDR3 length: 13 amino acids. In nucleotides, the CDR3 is TGCAGCGTTGCCCCGCGGGCCGACCATGAGCAGTTCTTC. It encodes CSVAPRADHEQFF.

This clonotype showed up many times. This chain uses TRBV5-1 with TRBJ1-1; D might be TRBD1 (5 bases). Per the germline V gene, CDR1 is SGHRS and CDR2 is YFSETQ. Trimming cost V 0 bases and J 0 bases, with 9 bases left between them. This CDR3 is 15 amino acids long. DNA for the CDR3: TGCGCCAGCAGCTTGGTAGCAGGGATGAACACTGAAGCTTTCTTT. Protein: CASSLVAGMNTEAFF.

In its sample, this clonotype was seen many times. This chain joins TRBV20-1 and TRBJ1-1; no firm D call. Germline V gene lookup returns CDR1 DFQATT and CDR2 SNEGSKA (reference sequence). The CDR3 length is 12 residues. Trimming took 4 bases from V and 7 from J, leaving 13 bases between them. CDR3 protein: CSAIPGFLEAFF. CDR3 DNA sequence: TGCAGTGCTATCCCGGGGTTCCTTGAAGCTTTCTTT.

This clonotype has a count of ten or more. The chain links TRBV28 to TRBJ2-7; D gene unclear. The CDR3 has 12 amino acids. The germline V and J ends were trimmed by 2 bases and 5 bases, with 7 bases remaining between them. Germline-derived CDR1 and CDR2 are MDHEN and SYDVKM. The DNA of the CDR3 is TGTGCCAGCAGTTTACCCCGAAACGAGCAGTACTTC. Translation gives CASSLPRNEQYF.

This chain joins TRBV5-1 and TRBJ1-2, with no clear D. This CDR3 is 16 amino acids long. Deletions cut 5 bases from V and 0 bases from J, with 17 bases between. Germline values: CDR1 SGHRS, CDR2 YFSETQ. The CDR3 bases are TGCGCCAGCAGATCCGCCACGGGTTACTCTAACTATGGCTACACCTTC. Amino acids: CASRSATGYSNYGYTF.

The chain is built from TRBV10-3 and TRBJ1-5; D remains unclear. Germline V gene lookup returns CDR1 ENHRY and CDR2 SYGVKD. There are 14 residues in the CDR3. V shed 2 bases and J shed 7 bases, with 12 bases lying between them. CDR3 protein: CAISEEAWTQPQHF. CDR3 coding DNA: TGTGCCATCAGTGAGGAGGCTTGGACCCAGCCCCAGCATTTT.

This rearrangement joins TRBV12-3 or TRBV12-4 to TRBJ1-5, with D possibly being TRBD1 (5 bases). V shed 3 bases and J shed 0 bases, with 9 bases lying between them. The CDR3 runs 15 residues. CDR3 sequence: CASSFQDISNQPQHF. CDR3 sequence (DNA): TGTGCCAGCAGTTTCCAGGACATTAGCAATCAGCCCCAGCATTTT.

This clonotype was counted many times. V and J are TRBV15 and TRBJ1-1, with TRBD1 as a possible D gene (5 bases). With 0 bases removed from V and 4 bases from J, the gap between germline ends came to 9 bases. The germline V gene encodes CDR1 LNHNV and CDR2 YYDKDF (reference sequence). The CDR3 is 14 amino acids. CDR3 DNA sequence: TGTGCCACCAGCAGAGATATGGGGGGCACTGAAGCTTTCTTT. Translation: CATSRDMGGTEAFF. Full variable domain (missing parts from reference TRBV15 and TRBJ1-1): DAMVIQNPRYQVTQFGKPVTLSCSQTLNHNVMYWYQQKSSQAPKLLFHYYDKDFNNEADTPDNFQSRRPNTSFCFLDIRSPGLGDTAMYLCATSRDMGGTEAFFGQGTRLTVV.

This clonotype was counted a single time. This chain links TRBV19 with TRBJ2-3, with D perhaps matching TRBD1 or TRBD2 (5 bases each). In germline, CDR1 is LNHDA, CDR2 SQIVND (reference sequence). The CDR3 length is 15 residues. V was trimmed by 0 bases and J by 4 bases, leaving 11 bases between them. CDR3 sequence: CASSIDGKGADTQYF. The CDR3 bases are TGTGCCAGTAGTATAGACGGGAAAGGGGCAGATACGCAGTATTTT.

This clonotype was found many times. CDR3 region: CSVVQRGGAYEQYF. In DNA form, the CDR3 reads TGCAGCGTTGTACAGCGAGGGGGGGCCTACGAGCAGTACTTC. V usage is TRBV29-1 and J usage is TRBJ2-7; possible D gene TRBD2, 7 bases. The ends were cut back, 4 bases at V and 2 bases at J, with 15 bases in the middle. The germline CDR1 and CDR2 sequences are SQVTM and ANQGSEA. The CDR3 is 14 residues long.